The clone carrying this T cell receptor beta chain has a handful of counts. These data originate in a study of cytomegalovirus exposure and HLA in healthy donors. Germline V lookup: CDR1 MNHNY, CDR2 SVGAGI (reference sequence). This CDR3 is built from 15 residues. Deletions cut 2 bases from V and 2 bases from J, with 13 bases between. PCR amplification relied on 60 Vbeta primers (plus 13 Jbeta primers). Only in-frame clones appear in the TCRdb table, and some are missing; sequencing was by immunoSEQ multiplex PCR. The table has 150,000 or so clones, roughly 80% seen once. This chain links TRBV6-6 with TRBJ2-7; perhaps TRBD2 as D (5 bases). The sequenced sample consisted of PBMCs. The sequence was collected from a middle-aged woman in good health and CMV-seronegative. The DNA for the CDR3 is TGTGCCAGCAGTTACCAGGCAGAGGGCCCCTACGAGCAGTACTTC. Its protein is CASSYQAEGPYEQYF.